The 16 T cell receptor beta chains presented below share a single source sample, sequenced in a study of T cell repertoires in cytomegalovirus infection. TCRdb recomputed calls from the reads with MiXCR, one row per CDR3 protein. The sample consists of around 530,000 distinct CDR3 sequences, approximately 25% of them appearing once. Sequencing was done on a sample of PBMCs. The receptors shown here come from a human donor in good health (CMV status not recorded). Some clones in this sample may be carry-over from other donors' samples.

The CDR3 reads CASRVGSSTDTQYF. CDR3 in DNA: TGTGCCAGCAGGGTCGGGTCATCCACAGATACGCAGTATTTT. The chain recombines TRBV7-9 with TRBJ2-3; D is unclear. The CDR3 totals 14 residues. Germline CDR1 reads SEHNR; CDR2 reads FQNEAQ (reference sequence). V was shortened by 6 bases and J by 2 bases, with 12 bases between the two germline ends.

This clonotype was seen more than once but under ten times. The V call is TRBV4-1, the J call TRBJ2-3; a weak D match, TRBD1 (5 bases). CDR1 is MGHRA, CDR2 YSYEKL, per germline. This CDR3 has 17 residues. The V end lost 0 bases, the J end lost 2 bases, and 15 bases lay between the germline ends. As DNA, the CDR3 is TGCGCCAGCAGCCAAGATCAGGGCGTGGGGTTCACAGATACGCAGTATTTT. Translated, it gives CASSQDQGVGFTDTQYF.

This chain uses TRBV20-1 with TRBJ2-3; no reliable D call. Trimming stripped 0 bases from V and 2 bases from J, with 9 bases between. Germline CDR1 reads DFQATT; CDR2 reads SNEGSKA (reference sequence). The CDR3 covers 14 residues. CDR3 amino acids: CSARDPRHTDTQYF. CDR3 DNA sequence: TGCAGTGCTAGAGACCCGAGGCACACAGATACGCAGTATTTT.

In its sample, this clonotype ranks as medium-sized (0.01 to 0.1%). This chain links TRBV7-8 with TRBJ2-1; D is unclear. CDR1 SGHVS and CDR2 FQNEAQ come from the germline V gene. This CDR3 is built from 17 residues. The ends were cut back, 4 bases at V and 7 bases at J, with 23 bases in the middle. The CDR3: CASSSHERRVRSNEQFF. DNA of the CDR3: TGTGCCAGCAGCTCCCATGAGCGCCGAGTGAGGTCGAATGAGCAGTTCTTC.

In this sample, this clonotype turned up once. This rearrangement joins TRBV28 to TRBJ2-5, with D perhaps TRBD1 (7 bases). V was shortened by 8 bases and J by 1 base, with 17 bases between the two germline ends. Germline lookup yields CDR1 MDHEN and CDR2 SYDVKM. This CDR3 comprises 15 residues. The CDR3 DNA reads TGTGCCAGCGGGACAGCCGGAGGGGGCCAAGAGACCCAGTACTTC. This gives the protein CASGTAGGGQETQYF.

The chain combines TRBV6-1 with TRBJ1-5; 9 nucleotides align to TRBD1. This CDR3 region has 16 residues. Germline V gene lookup returns CDR1 MNHNS and CDR2 SASEGT. The trim removed 6 bases at V and 6 bases at J, leaving 12 bases unmatched. The CDR3 region has the DNA TGTGCCAGCAGGGACCCACGGGACAGGGTAGGTCAGCCCCAGCATTTT. Its protein product is CASRDPRDRVGQPQHF.

This clonotype was counted a single time. The rearrangement uses TRBV20-1 and TRBJ2-2, with no clear D. The length of the CDR3 is 12 residues. The germline V gene has CDR1 DFQATT and CDR2 SNEGSKA (reference sequence). Trimming removed 5 bases at V and 4 bases at J, with 8 bases between. The CDR3 region is CSAVRSTGELFF. CDR3 bases: TGCAGTGCTGTTCGGTCCACCGGGGAGCTGTTTTTT.

This clonotype appeared a few times. The chain is built from TRBV6-5 and TRBJ2-3; tentatively, D is TRBD1 or TRBD2 (5 bases each). CDR1 and CDR2 from the germline V gene are MNHEY and SVGAGI. Trimming removed 2 bases from V and 4 bases from J, with 10 bases in between. The CDR3 is 14 residues long. The CDR3, as DNA: TGTGCCAGCAGTTACGGGCAGGGAGCAGATACGCAGTATTTT. This codes for CASSYGQGADTQYF.

J is TRBJ2-6 and V is TRBV4-1; 7 bases align to TRBD1. In germline, CDR1 is MGHRA, CDR2 YSYEKL. The CDR3 totals 19 residues. V lost 8 bases to trimming and J lost 0 bases; unmatched junction nucleotides: 16. This chain's CDR3 is CASRRTLTGYLSGANVLTF. The CDR3 nucleotides read TGCGCCAGCCGCCGAACCCTGACAGGGTACCTCTCTGGGGCCAACGTCCTGACTTTC.

The chain links TRBV20-1 to TRBJ2-1, with TRBD1 as a possible D gene (6 bases). Germline CDR1 DFQATT, CDR2 SNEGSKA (reference sequence). This CDR3 region has 12 residues. V was pared by 1 base and J by 10 bases, with 11 bases between. The CDR3 DNA is TGCAGTGCTAGAGCCCAGGGGAGCGAGCAGTTCTTC. Its protein product is CSARAQGSEQFF.

This clonotype was counted a single time. CDR3 residues: CASSQSTGVRETQYF. The CDR3 bases are TGCGCCAGCAGCCAATCTACGGGAGTCCGGGAGACCCAGTACTTC. The chain employs TRBV4-3 and TRBJ2-5, with D tentatively TRBD2 (6 bases). CDR3 length: 15 amino acids. Germline loops: CDR1 LGHNA, CDR2 YSLEER. V lost 2 bases and J 5 bases, leaving 15 bases between the germline ends.

This clonotype has ten or more counts. V usage is TRBV7-2 and J usage is TRBJ2-3; D possibly corresponds to TRBD2 (6 bases). Trimming left V 2 bases short and J 4 bases short, with 13 bases between. The CDR3 runs to 15 residues. Germline V lookup: CDR1 SGHTA, CDR2 FQGNSA. The DNA of the CDR3 is TGTGCCAGCAGCTTATCCCGTGCGGGATCAGATACGCAGTATTTT. Amino acids: CASSLSRAGSDTQYF. Based on the CDR3 plus reference TRBV7-2 and TRBJ2-3, the full variable domain is GAGVSQSPSNKVTEKGKDVELRCDPISGHTALYWYRQSLGQGLEFLIYFQGNSAPDKSGLPSDRFSAERTGGSVSTLTIQRTQQEDSAVYLCASSLSRAGSDTQYFGPGTRLTVL.

The gene calls are TRBV18 and TRBJ2-7; D is ambiguous. V shed 2 bases and J shed 1 base, with 6 bases lying between them. In germline, CDR1 is KGHSH, CDR2 LQKENI. CDR3 length: 13 amino acids. The CDR3 region is CASSPAPSYEQYF. CDR3 in DNA: TGTGCCAGCTCACCAGCACCTTCCTACGAGCAGTACTTC. Full variable domain (missing parts from reference TRBV18 and TRBJ2-7): NAGVMQNPRHLVRRRGQEARLRCSPMKGHSHVYWYRQLPEEGLKFMVYLQKENIIDESGMPKERFSAEFPKEGPSILRIQQVVRGDSAAYFCASSPAPSYEQYFGPGTRLTVT.

This clonotype was recorded at least ten times. The chain links TRBV4-1 to TRBJ2-1; perhaps TRBD1 as D (5 bases). The CDR3 is 13 residues long. CDR1 MGHRA and CDR2 YSYEKL come from the germline V gene. V shed 4 bases and J shed 6 bases, with 10 bases lying between them. The CDR3 protein is CASSLDRVNEQFF. CDR3 DNA: TGCGCCAGCAGCCTAGACAGAGTCAATGAGCAGTTCTTC.

This clonotype has only one observation. The V call is TRBV29-1, the J call TRBJ1-1, with TRBD1 matching 9 bases. CDR1 is SQVTM, CDR2 ANQGSEA, per germline. CDR3 length: 14 residues. Trimming cost V 3 bases and J 4 bases; bases outside gene matches: 6. This CDR3 is CSVDVQGAGTEAFF. The CDR3 nucleotides read TGCAGCGTTGACGTACAGGGGGCAGGCACTGAAGCTTTCTTT.

The rearrangement joins TRBV4-1 to TRBJ2-3, with 9 bases fitting TRBD2. V lost 5 bases to trimming and J lost 1 base; unmatched junction nucleotides: 7. Looked up from germline, CDR1 is MGHRA and CDR2 is YSYEKL. CDR3 length equals 16 residues. CDR3 in amino acids: CASSWGIAGGTDTQYF. DNA for the CDR3: TGCGCCAGCAGCTGGGGGATAGCGGGAGGCACAGATACGCAGTATTTT.